A selection of T cell receptor beta chains follows, all from one sample in a study of blood T cell repertoires in COVID-19. TCRdb's table, derived via immunoSEQ multiplex PCR, lists solely in-frame clones and lacks some. The profile shows around 310,000 clones, around 89% of them singletons. The sample consisted of peripheral blood. All receptors derive from a woman aged 40 to 55 with COVID-19, enrolled during active disease. CDR3s include the opening cysteine and the closing phenylalanine or tryptophan. Each record gives: V gene, J gene, CDR3 protein.

>TRBV11-2|TRBJ2-7
CASSPDRGGYEQYF
>TRBV5-4|TRBJ1-1
CASSQELNTEAFF
>TRBV27|TRBJ1-4
CASCVGGANEKLFF
>TRBV12-2|TRBJ2-1
CASRLYGREGLFYNEQFF
>TRBV12-3/TRBV12-4|TRBJ2-5
CASSLVQVETQYF
>TRBV28|TRBJ1-2
CASSLTGFYGYTF
>TRBV7-2|TRBJ2-7
CASSPSGSSYEQYF
>TRBV3-1/TRBV3-2|TRBJ2-7
CASSQVLLLTGRGVYEQYF
>TRBV16|TRBJ1-2
CASSQSIWQGRANYGYTF
>TRBV5-1|TRBJ2-2
CASSSYSTGELFF
>TRBV5-8|TRBJ1-1
CASSPGGTDKNTEAFF
>TRBV11-1|TRBJ1-2
CASSPGGQGSFGYTF
>TRBV2|TRBJ1-5
CASSVEGFNSNQPQHF
>TRBV4-3|TRBJ2-6
CASTSQVAGANVLTF
>TRBV25-1|TRBJ2-7
CASSEWASGKDEQYF
>TRBV6-5|TRBJ1-2
CASRTQGNYGYTF
>TRBV7-9|TRBJ1-3
CASSWDRTASGNTIYF
>TRBV5-1|TRBJ2-1
CASSRGTGGSSYNEQFF
>TRBV5-1|TRBJ1-2
CASSLALEFYGYTF
>TRBV11-2|TRBJ1-1
CASSENRGWGTEAFF
>TRBV7-6|TRBJ1-3
CASTLQRGLGNTIYF
>TRBV6-5|TRBJ2-7
CASSYAGGGYYEQYF
>TRBV14|TRBJ1-2
CASSQDPRGSNYGYTF
>TRBV7-9|TRBJ2-3
CASSLEARVTDTQYF
>TRBV29-1|TRBJ1-1
CSVVNQGNTEAFF
>TRBV7-2|TRBJ2-1
CASSIDYGDEQFF
>TRBV6-1|TRBJ2-6
CASSEGTAGANVLTF
>TRBV6-5|TRBJ1-2
CASSWGGGYTF
>TRBV30|TRBJ2-1
CAWRPDRGDYNEQFF
>TRBV7-8|TRBJ1-5
CASSLAQGAKQPQHF
>TRBV11-2|TRBJ1-5
CASSLGGGPQHF
>TRBV27|TRBJ1-3
CASRRTAGNTIYF
>TRBV6-1|TRBJ1-1
CASSDSGIFGTEAFF
>TRBV30|TRBJ1-1
CAWSAPLDWRTEAFF
>TRBV11-2|TRBJ1-6
CASSLDTSQITSPLHF
>TRBV6-5|TRBJ2-7
CASTGALSYEQYF
>TRBV5-4|TRBJ1-1
CASSLDGLNTEAFF
>TRBV12-3/TRBV12-4|TRBJ1-4
CASSSASWAISF
>TRBV27|TRBJ2-7
CASSPLTSVVEQYF
>TRBV7-2|TRBJ2-2
CASSSPSQGGTGELFF
>TRBV24-1|TRBJ2-2
CATRSSGDTGELFF
>TRBV27|TRBJ1-1
CASSETRDTEAFF
>TRBV5-1|TRBJ1-1
CASSLRGDRNTEAFF
>TRBV30|TRBJ1-1
CAWSVSRTEAFF
>TRBV14|TRBJ2-2
CASSQDEQESNTGELFF
>TRBV19|TRBJ2-3
CASSIGTDTQYF
>TRBV7-2|TRBJ2-6
CASSSRDRGLFGANVLTF
>TRBV6-5|TRBJ1-3
CASSPFPGTGNTIYF
>TRBV2|TRBJ2-7
CASSGNPYEQYF
>TRBV5-8|TRBJ2-7
CASSLIPRSEQYF
>TRBV5-1|TRBJ2-1
CASSLGLAGGPAYNEQFF